This T cell receptor (beta chain) was identified in a study of OX40 agonist ivuxolimab in advanced cancers. Background on the study: Patients in the trial were receiving intravenous ivuxolimab every 2 weeks, at doses of 0.01 to 10 mg/kg.

As concerns this clone: Its antigen is as yet unknown.

Study findings and constraints: The study found that CD8+ T cells averaged more expanded clones than CD4+.

The CDR3 is 21 amino acids. The germline gives CDR1 SGHVS, CDR2 FQNEAQ. V shed 3 bases, J shed 7 bases, and the junction held 24 bases outside the gene matches. Using immunoSEQ multiplex PCR, the repertoire was profiled, and TCRdb retains in-frame clones only, with some absent. Among around 50,000 clones listed, 80% to 90% were seen once. This TCR came from an adult with an advanced solid tumor such as melanoma, head and neck, liver or kidney cancer. The chain links TRBV7-8 to TRBJ2-1; the match to TRBD2 covers 10 bases. The source was CD4+ or CD8+ T cells sorted from blood, collected in a trial of the OX40 agonist ivuxolimab. CDR3 sequence reads: CASSLRPPSGSVVLGGNEQFF. DNA for the CDR3: TGTGCCAGCAGCTTGCGTCCGCCTAGCGGGAGTGTGGTACTGGGGGGGAATGAGCAGTTCTTC.